The T cell receptor (beta chain) under discussion was sequenced for a study of chemoradiotherapy in HPV16-positive cancers. Turning to this clone: What it recognizes is unknown.

Sequenced by immunoSEQ multiplex PCR; TCRdb stores in-frame clones only, minus some. Here the sample spans fewer than 30,000 clones, approximately 95% being singletons. Losses at the gene ends were 8 bases for V and 5 bases for J; bases not matched to a gene: 9. The V gene's germline CDR1 is MNHEY and CDR2 SVGAGI. This CDR3 spans 14 amino acids. Points from the study as a whole: During treatment, candidate HPV-specific clones and E7-related motifs expanded in tumor.

The material was obtained from a patient who underwent chemoradiotherapy. This TCR was recovered from a human donor with HPV-associated anogenital cancer. This chain joins TRBV6-5 and TRBJ2-7; 10 nucleotides match TRBD1. CDR3 residues: CASSRRQGAHEQYF. In nucleotides, the CDR3 is TGTGCCAGCTCCCGGAGACAGGGGGCCCACGAGCAGTACTTC.